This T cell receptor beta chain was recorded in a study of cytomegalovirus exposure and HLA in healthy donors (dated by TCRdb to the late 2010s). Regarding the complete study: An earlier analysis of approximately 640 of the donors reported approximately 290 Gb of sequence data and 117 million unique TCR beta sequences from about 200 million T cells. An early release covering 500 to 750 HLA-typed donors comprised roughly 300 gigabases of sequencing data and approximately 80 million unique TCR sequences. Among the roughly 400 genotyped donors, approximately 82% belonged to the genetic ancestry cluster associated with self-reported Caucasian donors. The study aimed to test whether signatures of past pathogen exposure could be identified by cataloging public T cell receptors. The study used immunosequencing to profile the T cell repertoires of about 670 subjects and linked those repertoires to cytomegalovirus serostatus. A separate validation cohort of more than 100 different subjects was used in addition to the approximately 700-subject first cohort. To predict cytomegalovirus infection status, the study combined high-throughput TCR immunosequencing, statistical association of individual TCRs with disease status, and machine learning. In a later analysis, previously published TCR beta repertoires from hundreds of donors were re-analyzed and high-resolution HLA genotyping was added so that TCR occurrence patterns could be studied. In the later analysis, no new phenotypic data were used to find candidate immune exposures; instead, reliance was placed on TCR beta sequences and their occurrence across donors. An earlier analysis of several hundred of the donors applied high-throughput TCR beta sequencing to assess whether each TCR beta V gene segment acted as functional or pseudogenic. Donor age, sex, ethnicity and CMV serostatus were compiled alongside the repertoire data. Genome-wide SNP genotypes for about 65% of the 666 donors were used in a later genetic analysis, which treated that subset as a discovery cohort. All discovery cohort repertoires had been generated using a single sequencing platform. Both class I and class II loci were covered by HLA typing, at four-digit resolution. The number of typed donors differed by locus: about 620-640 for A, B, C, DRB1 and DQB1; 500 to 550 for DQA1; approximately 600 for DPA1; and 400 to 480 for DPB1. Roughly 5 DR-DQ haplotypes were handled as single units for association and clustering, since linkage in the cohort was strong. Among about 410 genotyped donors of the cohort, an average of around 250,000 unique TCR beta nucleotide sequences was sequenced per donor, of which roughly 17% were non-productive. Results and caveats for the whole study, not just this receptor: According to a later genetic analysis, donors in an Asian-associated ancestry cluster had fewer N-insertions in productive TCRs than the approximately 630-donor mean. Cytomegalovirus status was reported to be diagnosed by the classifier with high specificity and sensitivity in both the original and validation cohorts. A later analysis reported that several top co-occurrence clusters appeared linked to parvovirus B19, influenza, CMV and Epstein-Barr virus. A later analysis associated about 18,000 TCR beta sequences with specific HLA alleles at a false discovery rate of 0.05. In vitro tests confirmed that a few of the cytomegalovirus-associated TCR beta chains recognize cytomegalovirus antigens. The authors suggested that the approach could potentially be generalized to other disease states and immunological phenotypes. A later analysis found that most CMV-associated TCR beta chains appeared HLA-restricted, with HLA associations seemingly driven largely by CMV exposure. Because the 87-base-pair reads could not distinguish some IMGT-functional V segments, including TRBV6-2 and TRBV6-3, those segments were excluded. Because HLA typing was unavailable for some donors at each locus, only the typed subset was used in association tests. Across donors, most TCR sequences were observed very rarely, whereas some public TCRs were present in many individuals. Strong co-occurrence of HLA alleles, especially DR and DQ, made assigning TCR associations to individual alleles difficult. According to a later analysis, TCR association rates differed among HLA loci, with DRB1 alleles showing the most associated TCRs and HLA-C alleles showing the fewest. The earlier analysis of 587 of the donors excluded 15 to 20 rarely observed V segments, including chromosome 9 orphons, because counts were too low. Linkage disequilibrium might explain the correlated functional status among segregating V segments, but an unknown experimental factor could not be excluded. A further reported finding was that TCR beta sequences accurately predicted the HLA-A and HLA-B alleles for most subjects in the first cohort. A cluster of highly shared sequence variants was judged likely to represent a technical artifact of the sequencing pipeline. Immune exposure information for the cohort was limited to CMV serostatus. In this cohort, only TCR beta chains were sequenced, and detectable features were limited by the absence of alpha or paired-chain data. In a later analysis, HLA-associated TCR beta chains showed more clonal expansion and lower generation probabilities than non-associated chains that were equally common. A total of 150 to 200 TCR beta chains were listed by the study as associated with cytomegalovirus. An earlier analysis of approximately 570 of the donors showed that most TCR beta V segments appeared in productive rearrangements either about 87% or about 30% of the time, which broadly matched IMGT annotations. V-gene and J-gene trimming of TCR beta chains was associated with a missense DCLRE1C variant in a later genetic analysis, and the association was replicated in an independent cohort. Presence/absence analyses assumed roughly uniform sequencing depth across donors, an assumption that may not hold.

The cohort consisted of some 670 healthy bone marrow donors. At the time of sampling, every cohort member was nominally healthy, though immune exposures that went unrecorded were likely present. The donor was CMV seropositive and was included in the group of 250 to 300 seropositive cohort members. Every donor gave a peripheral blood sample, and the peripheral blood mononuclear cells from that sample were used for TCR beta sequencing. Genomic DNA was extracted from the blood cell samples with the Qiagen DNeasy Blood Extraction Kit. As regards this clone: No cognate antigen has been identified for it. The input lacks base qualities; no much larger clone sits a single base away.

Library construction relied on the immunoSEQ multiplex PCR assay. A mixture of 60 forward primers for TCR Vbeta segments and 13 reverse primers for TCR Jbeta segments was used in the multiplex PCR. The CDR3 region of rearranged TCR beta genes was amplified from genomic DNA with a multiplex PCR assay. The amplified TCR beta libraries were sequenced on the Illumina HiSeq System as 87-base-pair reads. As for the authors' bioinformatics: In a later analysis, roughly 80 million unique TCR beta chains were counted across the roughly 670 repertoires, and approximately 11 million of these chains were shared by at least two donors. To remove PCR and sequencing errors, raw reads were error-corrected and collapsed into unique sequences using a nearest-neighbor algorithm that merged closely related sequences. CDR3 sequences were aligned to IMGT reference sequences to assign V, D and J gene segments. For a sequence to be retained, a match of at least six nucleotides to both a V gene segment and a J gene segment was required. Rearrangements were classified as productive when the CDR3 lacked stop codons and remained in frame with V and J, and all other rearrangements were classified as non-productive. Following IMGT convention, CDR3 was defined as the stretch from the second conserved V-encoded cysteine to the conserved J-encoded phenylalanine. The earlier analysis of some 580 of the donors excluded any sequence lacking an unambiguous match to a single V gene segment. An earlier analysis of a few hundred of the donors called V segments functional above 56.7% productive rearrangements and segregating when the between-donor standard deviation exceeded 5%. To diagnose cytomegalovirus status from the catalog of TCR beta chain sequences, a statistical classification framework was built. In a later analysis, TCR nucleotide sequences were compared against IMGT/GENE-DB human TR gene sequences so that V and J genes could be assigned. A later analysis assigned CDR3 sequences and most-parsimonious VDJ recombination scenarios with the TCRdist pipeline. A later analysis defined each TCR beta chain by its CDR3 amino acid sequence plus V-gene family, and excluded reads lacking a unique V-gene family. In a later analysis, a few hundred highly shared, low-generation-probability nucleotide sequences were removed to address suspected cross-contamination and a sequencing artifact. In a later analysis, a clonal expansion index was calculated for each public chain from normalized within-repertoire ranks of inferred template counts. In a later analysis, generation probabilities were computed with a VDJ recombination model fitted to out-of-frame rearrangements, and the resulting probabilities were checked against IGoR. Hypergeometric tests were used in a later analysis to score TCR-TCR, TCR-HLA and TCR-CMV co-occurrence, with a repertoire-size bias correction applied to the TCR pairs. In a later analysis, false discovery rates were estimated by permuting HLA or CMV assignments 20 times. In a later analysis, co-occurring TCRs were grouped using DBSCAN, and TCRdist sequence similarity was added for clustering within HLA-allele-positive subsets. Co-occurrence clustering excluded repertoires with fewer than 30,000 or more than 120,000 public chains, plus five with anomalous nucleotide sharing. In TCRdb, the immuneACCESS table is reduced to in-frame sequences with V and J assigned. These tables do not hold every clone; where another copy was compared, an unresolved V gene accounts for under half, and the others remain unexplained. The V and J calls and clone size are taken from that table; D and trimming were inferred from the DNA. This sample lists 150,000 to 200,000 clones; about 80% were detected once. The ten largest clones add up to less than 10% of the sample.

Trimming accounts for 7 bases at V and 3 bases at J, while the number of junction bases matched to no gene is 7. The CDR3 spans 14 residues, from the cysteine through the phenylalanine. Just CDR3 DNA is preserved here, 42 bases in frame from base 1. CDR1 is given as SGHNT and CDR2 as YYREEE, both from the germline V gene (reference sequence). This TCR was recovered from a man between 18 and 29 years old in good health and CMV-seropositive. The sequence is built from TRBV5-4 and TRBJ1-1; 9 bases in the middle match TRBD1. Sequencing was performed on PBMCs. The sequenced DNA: TGTGCCAGCGGAAGGGACAGGGAGGACACTGAAGCTTTCTTT. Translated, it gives CASGRDREDTEAFF. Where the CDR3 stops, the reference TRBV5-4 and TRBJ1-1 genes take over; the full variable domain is ETGVTQSPTHLIKTRGQQVTLRCSSQSGHNTVSWYQQALGQGPQFIFQYYREEENGRGNFPPRFSGLQFPNYSSELNVNALELDDSALYLCASGRDREDTEAFFGQGTRLTVV.